This TCR beta chain was observed in a study of beta chain bispecific antibodies for T cell cancers. Whole-study results and caveats: Normal T cells contributed less of the targeted TRBV signal than the leukemia cells did.

Blood mononuclear cells were expanded for 3 days using either OKT3 anti-CD3 antibody or CD3/CD28 beads. Expanded T cells grew in IL-2 (roughly 100 IU/ml) plus IL-7 (around 5.5 ng/ml). TCRdb processed the 5' RACE reads anew with MiXCR; each CDR3 protein has one entry. This table holds 20,000 or so distinct CDR3 sequences, over 2.5% found once. The table lists this clonotype with many counts. The antigen remains unidentified. Sequenced input: healthy donor T cells cultured with leukemia cells. The TCR comes from a human donor in good health. Some clones in this sample may be carry-over from other donors' samples.

CDR3 sequence reads: CASSSPETGDGYTF. The CDR3 nucleotides are TGCGCCAGCAGCTCCCCCGAGACAGGAGATGGCTACACCTTC. The chain combines TRBV5-1 with TRBJ1-2; D is possibly TRBD1 (6 bases). V was shortened by 3 bases and J by 6 bases, with 15 bases between the two germline ends. This CDR3 has 14 residues. Germline V gene data show CDR1 as SGHRS and CDR2 as YFSETQ.